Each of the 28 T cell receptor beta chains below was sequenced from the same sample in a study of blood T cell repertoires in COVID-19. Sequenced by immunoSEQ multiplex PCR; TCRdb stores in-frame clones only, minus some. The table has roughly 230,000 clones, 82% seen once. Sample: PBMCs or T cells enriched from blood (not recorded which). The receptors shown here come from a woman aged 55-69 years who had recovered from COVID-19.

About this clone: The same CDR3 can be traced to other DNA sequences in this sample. The CDR3 DNA is TGTGCCAGCAGCCCAAACACCTACGAGCAGTACTTC. It codes for CASSPNTYEQYF. V gene TRBV7-8 combines with J gene TRBJ2-7; D is ambiguous. CDR1 is SGHVS, CDR2 FQNEAQ, per germline. The CDR3 is 12 amino acids. The V end lost 5 bases, the J end lost 2 bases, and 7 bases lay between the germline ends.

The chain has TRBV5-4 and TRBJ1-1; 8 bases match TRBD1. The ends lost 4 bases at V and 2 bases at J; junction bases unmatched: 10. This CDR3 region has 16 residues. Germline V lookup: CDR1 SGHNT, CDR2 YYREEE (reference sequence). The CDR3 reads CASSRPGTGKNTEAFF. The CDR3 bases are TGTGCCAGCAGCCGTCCCGGGACAGGAAAAAACACTGAAGCTTTCTTT.

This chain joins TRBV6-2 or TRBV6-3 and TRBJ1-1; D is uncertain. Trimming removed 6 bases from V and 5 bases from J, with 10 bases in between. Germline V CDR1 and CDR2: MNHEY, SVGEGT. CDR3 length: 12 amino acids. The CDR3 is CASSWRSTEAFF. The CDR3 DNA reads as TGTGCCAGCAGCTGGAGGAGTACTGAAGCTTTCTTT.

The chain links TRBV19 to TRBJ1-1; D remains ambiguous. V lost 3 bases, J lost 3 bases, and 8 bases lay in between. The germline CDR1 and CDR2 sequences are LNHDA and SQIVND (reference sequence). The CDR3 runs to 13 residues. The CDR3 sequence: CASSILGDTEAFF. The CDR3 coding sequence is TGTGCCAGTAGTATCCTCGGGGACACTGAAGCTTTCTTT.

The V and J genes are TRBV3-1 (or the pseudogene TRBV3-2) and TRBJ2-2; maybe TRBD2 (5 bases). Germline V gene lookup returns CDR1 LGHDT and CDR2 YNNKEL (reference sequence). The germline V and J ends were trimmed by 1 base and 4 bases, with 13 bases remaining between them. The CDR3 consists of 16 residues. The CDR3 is CASSQVGGLGTGELFF. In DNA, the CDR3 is TGTGCCAGCAGCCAAGTAGGCGGGCTCGGCACCGGGGAGCTGTTTTTT.

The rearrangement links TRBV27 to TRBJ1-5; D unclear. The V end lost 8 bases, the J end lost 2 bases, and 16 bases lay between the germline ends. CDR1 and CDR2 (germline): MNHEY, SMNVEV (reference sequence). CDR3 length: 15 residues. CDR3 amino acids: CASQMRGFGNQPQHF. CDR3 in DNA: TGTGCCAGCCAGATGCGGGGTTTTGGCAATCAGCCCCAGCATTTT.

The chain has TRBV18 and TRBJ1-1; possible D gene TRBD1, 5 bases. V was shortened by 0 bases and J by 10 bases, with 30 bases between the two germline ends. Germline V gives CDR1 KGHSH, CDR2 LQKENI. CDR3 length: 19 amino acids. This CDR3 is CASSPPSRGGSLGDGRAFF. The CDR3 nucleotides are TGTGCCAGCTCACCACCATCACGGGGGGGGAGCCTCGGCGATGGGAGAGCTTTCTTT.

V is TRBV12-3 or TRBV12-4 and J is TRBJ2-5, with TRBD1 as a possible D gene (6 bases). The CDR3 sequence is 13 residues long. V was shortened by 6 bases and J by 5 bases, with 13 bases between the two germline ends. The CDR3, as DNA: TGTGCCAGCAGACAACAGGGCCGTGAGACCCAGTACTTC. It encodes CASRQQGRETQYF.

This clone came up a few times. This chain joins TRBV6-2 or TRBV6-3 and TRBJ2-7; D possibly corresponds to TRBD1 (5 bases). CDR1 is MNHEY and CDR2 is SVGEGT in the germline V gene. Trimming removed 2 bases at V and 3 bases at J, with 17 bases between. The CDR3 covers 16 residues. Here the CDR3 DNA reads TGTGCCAGCAGTTACCCTAGGGGCCCTATGTTCTACGAGCAGTACTTC. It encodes CASSYPRGPMFYEQYF.

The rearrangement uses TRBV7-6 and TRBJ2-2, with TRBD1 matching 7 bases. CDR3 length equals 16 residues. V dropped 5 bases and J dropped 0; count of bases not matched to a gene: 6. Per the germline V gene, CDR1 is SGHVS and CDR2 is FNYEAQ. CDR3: CASSLRTGTNTGELFF. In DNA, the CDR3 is TGTGCCAGCAGCCTACGGACAGGAACGAACACCGGGGAGCTGTTTTTT.

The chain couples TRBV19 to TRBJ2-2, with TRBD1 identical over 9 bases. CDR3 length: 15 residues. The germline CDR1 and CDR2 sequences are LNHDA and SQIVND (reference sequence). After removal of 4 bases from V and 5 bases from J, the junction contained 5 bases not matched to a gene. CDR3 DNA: TGTGCCAGTAGTAGGACAGGGGCAAATACCGGGGAGCTGTTTTTT. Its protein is CASSRTGANTGELFF.

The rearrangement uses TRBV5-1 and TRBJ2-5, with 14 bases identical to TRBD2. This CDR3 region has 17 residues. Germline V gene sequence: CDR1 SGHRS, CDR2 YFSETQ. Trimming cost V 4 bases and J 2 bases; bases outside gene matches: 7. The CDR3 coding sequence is TGCGCCAGCAGCCCAGGACTAGCGGGGGGACTTCAAGAGACCCAGTACTTC. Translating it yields CASSPGLAGGLQETQYF.

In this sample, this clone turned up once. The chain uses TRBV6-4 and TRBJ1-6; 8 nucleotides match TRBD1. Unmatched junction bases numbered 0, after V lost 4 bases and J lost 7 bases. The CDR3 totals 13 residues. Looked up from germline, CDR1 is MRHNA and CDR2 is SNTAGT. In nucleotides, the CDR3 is TGTGCCAGCAGTGGGACAGGGAATTCACCCCTCCACTTT. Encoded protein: CASSGTGNSPLHF.

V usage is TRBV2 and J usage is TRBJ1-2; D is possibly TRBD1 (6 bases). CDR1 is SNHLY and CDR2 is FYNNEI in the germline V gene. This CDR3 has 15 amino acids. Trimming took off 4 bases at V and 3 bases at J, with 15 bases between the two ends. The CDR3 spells CASSATRGGHYGYTF. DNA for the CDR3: TGTGCCAGCAGTGCAACGCGGGGGGGCCACTATGGCTACACCTTC.

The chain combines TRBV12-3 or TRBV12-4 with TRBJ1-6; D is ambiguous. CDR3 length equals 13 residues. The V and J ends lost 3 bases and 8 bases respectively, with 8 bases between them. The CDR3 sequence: CASSFRGDSPLHF. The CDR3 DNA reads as TGTGCCAGCAGTTTCCGAGGAGATTCACCCCTCCACTTT.

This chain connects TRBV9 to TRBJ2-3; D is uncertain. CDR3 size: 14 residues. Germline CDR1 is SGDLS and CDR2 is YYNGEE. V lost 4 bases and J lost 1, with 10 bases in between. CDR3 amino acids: CASSPPTRTDTQYF. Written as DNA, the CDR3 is TGTGCCAGCAGCCCTCCGACACGCACAGATACGCAGTATTTT.

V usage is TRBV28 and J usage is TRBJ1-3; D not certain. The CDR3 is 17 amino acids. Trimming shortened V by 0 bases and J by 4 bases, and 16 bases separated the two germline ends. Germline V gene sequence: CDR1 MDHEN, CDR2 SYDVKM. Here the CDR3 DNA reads TGTGCCAGCAGTTTATGGTCCCTTGGGGAGTCGGGAAACACCATATATTTT. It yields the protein CASSLWSLGESGNTIYF.

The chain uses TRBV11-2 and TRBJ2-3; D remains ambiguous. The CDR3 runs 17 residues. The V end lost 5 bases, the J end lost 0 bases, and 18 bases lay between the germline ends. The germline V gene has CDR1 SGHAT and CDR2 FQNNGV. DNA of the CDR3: TGTGCCAGCAGCCAGAGTCGCGCGGAGCATAGCACAGATACGCAGTATTTT. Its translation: CASSQSRAEHSTDTQYF.

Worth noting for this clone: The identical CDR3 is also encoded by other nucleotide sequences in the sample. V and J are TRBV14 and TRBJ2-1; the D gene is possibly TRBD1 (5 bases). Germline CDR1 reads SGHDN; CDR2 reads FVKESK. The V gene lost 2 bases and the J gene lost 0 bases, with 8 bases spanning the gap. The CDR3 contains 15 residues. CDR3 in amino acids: CASSQRQSSYNEQFF. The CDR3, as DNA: TGTGCCAGCAGCCAACGACAGAGCTCCTACAATGAGCAGTTCTTC.

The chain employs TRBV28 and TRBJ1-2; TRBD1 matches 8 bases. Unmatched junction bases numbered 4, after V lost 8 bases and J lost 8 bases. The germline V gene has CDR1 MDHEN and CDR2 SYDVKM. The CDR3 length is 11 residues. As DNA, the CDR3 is TGTGCCAGCGGACAGGGACGAGGCTACACCTTC. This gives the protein CASGQGRGYTF.

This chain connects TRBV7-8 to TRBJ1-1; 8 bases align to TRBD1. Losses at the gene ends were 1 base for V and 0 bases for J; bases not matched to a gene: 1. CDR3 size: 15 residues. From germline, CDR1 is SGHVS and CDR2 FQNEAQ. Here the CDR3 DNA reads TGTGCCAGCAGCTTAGGGGACAGGTTGAACACTGAAGCTTTCTTT. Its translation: CASSLGDRLNTEAFF.

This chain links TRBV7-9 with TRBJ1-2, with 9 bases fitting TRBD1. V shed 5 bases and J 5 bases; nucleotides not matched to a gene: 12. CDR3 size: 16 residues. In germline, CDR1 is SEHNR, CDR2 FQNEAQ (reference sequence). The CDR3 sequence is CASSDRRTGGVYGYTF. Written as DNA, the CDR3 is TGTGCCAGCAGCGATAGAAGAACAGGGGGCGTATATGGCTACACCTTC.

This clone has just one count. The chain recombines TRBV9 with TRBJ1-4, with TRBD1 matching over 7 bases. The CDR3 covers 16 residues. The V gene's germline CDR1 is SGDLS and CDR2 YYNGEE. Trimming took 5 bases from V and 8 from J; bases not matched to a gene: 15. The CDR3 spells CASSSTGDQFREKLFF. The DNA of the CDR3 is TGTGCCAGCAGTTCAACAGGGGACCAGTTTAGGGAAAAACTGTTTTTT.

CDR3 residues: CASSLGLTGELFF. For the CDR3, the DNA is TGTGCCAGCAGTCTAGGGCTCACCGGGGAGCTGTTTTTT. The chain couples TRBV12-3 or TRBV12-4 to TRBJ2-2, with D hard to call. The V end was cut by 5 bases, the J end by 4 bases, with 8 bases between. CDR3 length: 13 amino acids.

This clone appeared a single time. The CDR3 loop reads CASSVDIQETQYF. The CDR3 DNA reads TGTGCCAGCAGCGTCGACATTCAAGAGACCCAGTACTTC. The V call is TRBV13, the J call TRBJ2-5; D remains ambiguous. The CDR3 is 13 residues long. V lost 5 bases and J lost 2, with 9 bases in between. Germline CDR1 is PRHDT and CDR2 is FYEKMQ (reference sequence).

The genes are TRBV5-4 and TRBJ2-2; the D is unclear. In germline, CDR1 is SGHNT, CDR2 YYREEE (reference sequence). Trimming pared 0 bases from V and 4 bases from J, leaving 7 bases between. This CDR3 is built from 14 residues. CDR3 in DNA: TGTGCCAGCAGCTTGGTCCGCGGCACCGGGGAGCTGTTTTTT. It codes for CASSLVRGTGELFF. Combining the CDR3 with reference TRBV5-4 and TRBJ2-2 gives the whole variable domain ETGVTQSPTHLIKTRGQQVTLRCSSQSGHNTVSWYQQALGQGPQFIFQYYREEENGRGNFPPRFSGLQFPNYSSELNVNALELDDSALYLCASSLVRGTGELFFGEGSRLTVL.

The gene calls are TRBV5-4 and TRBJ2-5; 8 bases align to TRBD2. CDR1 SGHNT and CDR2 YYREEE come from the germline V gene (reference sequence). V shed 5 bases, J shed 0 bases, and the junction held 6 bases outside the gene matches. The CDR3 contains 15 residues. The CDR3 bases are TGTGCCAGCAGTATACGGGGGGGGTACCAAGAGACCCAGTACTTC. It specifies CASSIRGGYQETQYF.

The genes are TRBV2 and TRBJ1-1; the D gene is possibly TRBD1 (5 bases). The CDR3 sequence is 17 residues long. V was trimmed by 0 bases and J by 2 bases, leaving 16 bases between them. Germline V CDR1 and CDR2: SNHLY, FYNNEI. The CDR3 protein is CASSEALQGRSNTEAFF. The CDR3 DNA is TGTGCCAGCAGTGAAGCGCTTCAGGGCAGATCCAACACTGAAGCTTTCTTT.